The 23 T cell receptor beta chains below all came from one sample that was sequenced in a study of blood T cell repertoires in COVID-19. Profiled with immunoSEQ multiplex PCR; TCRdb holds only in-frame clones, not every one. The data show approximately 170,000 clones, about 88% seen once. Specimen: PBMCs or T cells enriched from blood (not recorded which). These receptors originate from a woman aged 18-29 years who had recovered from COVID-19.

This chain joins TRBV11-2 and TRBJ2-5, with a tentative D call TRBD1 (5 bases). The V gene's germline CDR1 is SGHAT and CDR2 FQNNGV. V shed 3 bases and J shed 1 base, with 9 bases lying between them. The CDR3 has 14 residues. This chain's CDR3 is CASSLGRAQETQYF. CDR3 sequence (DNA): TGTGCCAGCAGCTTGGGCAGGGCCCAAGAGACCCAGTACTTC.

The chain is built from TRBV5-4 and TRBJ2-7, with 9 bases that match TRBD1. The V segment lost 5 bases and the J segment 5 bases; nucleotides outside the gene matches: 8. The CDR3 is 14 amino acids. Germline V lookup: CDR1 SGHNT, CDR2 YYREEE (reference sequence). The CDR3 region is CASRFDRGYNEQYF. The CDR3 nucleotides are TGTGCCAGCAGATTCGACAGGGGGTATAACGAGCAGTACTTC.

The V gene is TRBV6-5, the J gene TRBJ2-7, with 8 nucleotides matching TRBD1. The V segment lost 5 bases and the J segment 6 bases; nucleotides outside the gene matches: 9. Germline loops: CDR1 MNHEY, CDR2 SVGAGI. CDR3 size: 14 residues. CDR3 sequence: CASSPGQGSSEQYF. CDR3 DNA: TGTGCCAGCAGTCCAGGACAGGGATCTAGCGAGCAGTACTTC.

The chain has TRBV27 and TRBJ2-7; 13 nucleotides agree with TRBD2. Germline V gene data show CDR1 as MNHEY and CDR2 as SMNVEV (reference sequence). The CDR3 is made up of 15 amino acids. The V segment lost 8 bases and the J segment 3 bases; nucleotides outside the gene matches: 7. In nucleotides, the CDR3 is TGTGCCAGCTCTCGGACTAGCGGGAGTTACTACGAGCAGTACTTC. Its translation is CASSRTSGSYYEQYF.

The V and J genes are TRBV28 and TRBJ2-2; 10 bases are shared with TRBD1. The CDR3 sequence is 16 residues long. Germline V gives CDR1 MDHEN, CDR2 SYDVKM. After removal of 3 bases from V and 7 bases from J, the junction contained 8 bases not matched to a gene. The DNA for the CDR3 is TGTGCCAGCAGTTTTGGAACGACAGGGGGCGGCGGGGAGCTGTTTTTT. Translated, it gives CASSFGTTGGGGELFF.

The chain carries TRBV30 and TRBJ1-1; D not resolved. Germline V gene lookup returns CDR1 GTSNPN and CDR2 SVGIG (reference sequence). The CDR3 extends over 14 amino acids. Trimming cost V 2 bases and J 0 bases, with 10 bases left between them. CDR3 in DNA: TGTGCCTGGAGTTCGTTCAGAATGAACACTGAAGCTTTCTTT. Its translation: CAWSSFRMNTEAFF. Filled out from reference TRBV30 and TRBJ1-1, the complete variable domain reads SQTIHQWPATLVQPVGSPLSLECTVEGTSNPNLYWYRQAAGRGLQLLFYSVGIGQISSEVPQNLSASRPQDRQFILSSKKLLLSDSGFYLCAWSSFRMNTEAFFGQGTRLTVV.

In its sample, this clone was seen once. The V and J genes are TRBV5-5 and TRBJ2-1; 8 bases are shared with TRBD1. The J segment lost 6 bases and the V segment lost 3 bases, leaving 5 bases of the junction unmatched. Germline values: CDR1 SGHKS, CDR2 YYEKEE (reference sequence). The CDR3 is 14 amino acids. CDR3 loop: CASSWGTGGNEQFF. Here the CDR3 DNA reads TGTGCCAGCAGCTGGGGAACAGGGGGCAATGAGCAGTTCTTC.

The chain employs TRBV4-1 and TRBJ2-2, with TRBD2 matching over 10 bases. CDR1 is MGHRA and CDR2 is YSYEKL in the germline V gene. CDR3 length: 19 amino acids. The trim removed 4 bases at V and 3 bases at J, leaving 14 bases unmatched. The DNA for the CDR3 is TGCGCCAGCAGCCGACGGGTGCTAGCGGGAGAAGGGGACACCGGGGAGCTGTTTTTT. Translated: CASSRRVLAGEGDTGELFF.

J is TRBJ2-3 and V is TRBV4-1; 9 bases agree with TRBD2. V shed 0 bases and J 3 bases; nucleotides not matched to a gene: 13. The germline CDR1 and CDR2 sequences are MGHRA and YSYEKL. This CDR3 comprises 19 residues. The CDR3 reads CASSQDRGLPSGMTDTQYF. The CDR3 bases are TGCGCCAGCAGCCAAGATCGGGGGTTACCTAGCGGGATGACAGATACGCAGTATTTT.

This chain uses TRBV11-2 with TRBJ2-3; D is perhaps TRBD2 (6 bases). There are 14 residues in the CDR3. Trimming removed 2 bases from V and 3 bases from J, with 9 bases in between. Germline assignment: CDR1 SGHAT and CDR2 FQNNGV. DNA of the CDR3: TGTGCCAGCAGCTTATTCGGGAGTACAGATACGCAGTATTTT. Translation: CASSLFGSTDTQYF.

The chain is built from TRBV11-2 and TRBJ2-3, with 8 bases identical to TRBD2. V shed 5 bases, J shed 2 bases, and the junction held 3 bases outside the gene matches. This CDR3 contains 14 residues. Per germline, CDR1 SGHAT and CDR2 FQNNGV. CDR3 residues: CASSPSGPTDTQYF. Here the CDR3 DNA reads TGTGCCAGCAGCCCTAGCGGGCCCACAGATACGCAGTATTTT.

The chain uses TRBV10-3 and TRBJ2-7; weak D call: TRBD2 (6 bases). The germline V and J ends were trimmed by 6 bases and 3 bases, with 12 bases remaining between them. Germline-derived CDR1 and CDR2 are ENHRY and SYGVKD. The CDR3 length is 13 residues. The CDR3 DNA sequence: TGTGCCATCAGCCGGGACTTACTCTACGAGCAGTACTTC. It codes for CAISRDLLYEQYF.

This clone was detected a few times. The V gene is TRBV19, the J gene TRBJ2-7, with 7 nucleotides matching TRBD1. This CDR3 contains 13 residues. CDR1 is LNHDA and CDR2 is SQIVND in the germline V gene (reference sequence). The V and J ends lost 5 bases and 1 base, in that order; junction bases with no gene match: 2. The CDR3 bases are TGTGCCAGTAGTCCGGGACAGTCCTACGAGCAGTACTTC. Its protein product is CASSPGQSYEQYF.

This chain uses TRBV28 with TRBJ2-2; TRBD2 aligns across 10 bases. The CDR3 consists of 15 residues. Germline trimming cut 6 bases from V and 7 bases from J; bases unmatched to any gene: 8. Germline lookup yields CDR1 MDHEN and CDR2 SYDVKM. CDR3 bases: TGTGCCAGCAGATCTCCTCTAGCGGGAGTCGGGGAGCTGTTTTTT. It translates to CASRSPLAGVGELFF. Looking up the rest from reference TRBV28 and TRBJ2-2 gives the full variable domain: DVKVTQSSRYLVKRTGEKVFLECVQDMDHENMFWYRQDPGLGLRLIYFSYDVKMKEKGDIPEGYSVSREKKERFSLILESASTNQTSMYLCASRSPLAGVGELFFGEGSRLTVL.

The rearrangement uses TRBV5-5 and TRBJ2-1, with 10 positions matching TRBD1. With 2 bases clipped from V and 4 bases from J, the junction kept 3 bases outside the gene matches. This CDR3 has 15 residues. CDR1 is SGHKS and CDR2 is YYEKEE in the germline V gene (reference sequence). CDR3 region: CASSFRTGGYNEQFF. CDR3 nucleotide sequence: TGTGCCAGCAGCTTTAGGACAGGGGGTTACAATGAGCAGTTCTTC.

V gene TRBV25-1 combines with J gene TRBJ1-2, with 12 bases that match TRBD1. The CDR3 extends over 15 amino acids. Trimming took 6 bases from V and 4 from J; bases not matched to a gene: 6. Looked up from germline, CDR1 is MGHDK and CDR2 is SYGVNS. CDR3 in amino acids: CASRPGTGGTYGYTF. In DNA, the CDR3 is TGTGCCAGCAGACCCGGGACAGGGGGCACCTATGGCTACACCTTC.

The chain recombines TRBV7-9 with TRBJ1-2; a weak D match, TRBD1 (5 bases). The CDR3 is 18 residues long. V lost 0 bases and J lost 2, with 19 bases in between. The germline V gene encodes CDR1 SEHNR and CDR2 FQNEAQ (reference sequence). CDR3 nucleotides: TGTGCCAGCAGCTTAGCGCTTTGGACAAACACCTCGAACTATGGCTACACCTTC. It encodes CASSLALWTNTSNYGYTF.

This chain joins TRBV18 and TRBJ2-1; D is possibly TRBD1 (5 bases). The CDR3 totals 14 residues. The ends were cut back, 1 base at V and 9 bases at J, with 13 bases in the middle. Germline values: CDR1 KGHSH, CDR2 LQKENI. CDR3 bases: TGTGCCAGCTCACCACGGTCCAGGGTCACTGAGCAGTTCTTC. Translation gives CASSPRSRVTEQFF.

V and J are TRBV29-1 and TRBJ2-1, with TRBD2 identical over 11 bases. The CDR3 totals 17 residues. Trimming at V came to 4 bases and at J to 9 bases, leaving 17 bases not matched to a gene. CDR1 and CDR2 (germline): SQVTM, ANQGSEA. The CDR3 nucleotides read TGCAGCGTTGGCTCTGGACTAGCGGGTTCTGCCGGGCGTGAGCAGTTCTTC. Its protein product is CSVGSGLAGSAGREQFF.

V and J are TRBV19 and TRBJ2-3; 7 nucleotides align to TRBD2. Germline CDR1 and CDR2: LNHDA and SQIVND (reference sequence). The J segment lost 3 bases and the V segment lost 7 bases, leaving 10 bases of the junction unmatched. The CDR3 consists of 15 residues. CDR3 protein: CASKETSWWTDTQYF. In DNA, the CDR3 is TGTGCCAGTAAGGAGACTAGCTGGTGGACAGATACGCAGTATTTT.

This rearrangement joins TRBV27 to TRBJ1-6; 7 bases align to TRBD1. Trimming removed 6 bases from V and 7 bases from J; junction bases left unmatched: 0. The CDR3 has 12 amino acids. The germline CDR1 and CDR2 sequences are MNHEY and SMNVEV (reference sequence). The CDR3 loop reads CASRTGNSPLHF. CDR3 DNA: TGTGCCAGCAGGACAGGGAATTCACCCCTCCACTTT.

The chain recombines TRBV7-8 with TRBJ2-7; D might be TRBD1 (5 bases). V lost 3 bases to trimming and J lost 4 bases, with 13 bases between them. The CDR3 has 14 amino acids. CDR1 SGHVS and CDR2 FQNEAQ come from the germline V gene. Here the CDR3 DNA reads TGTGCCAGCAGCTTCAGACAGCTTACATACGAGCAGTACTTC. Translation: CASSFRQLTYEQYF.

The chain carries TRBV6-5 and TRBJ1-2, with TRBD1 identical over 9 bases. With 2 bases clipped from V and 10 bases from J, the junction kept 5 bases outside the gene matches. There are 13 residues in the CDR3. Germline CDR1 MNHEY, CDR2 SVGAGI. The DNA for the CDR3 is TGTGCCAGCAGTTACGGGGGACAGGGTACCTACACCTTC. This sequence encodes CASSYGGQGTYTF.